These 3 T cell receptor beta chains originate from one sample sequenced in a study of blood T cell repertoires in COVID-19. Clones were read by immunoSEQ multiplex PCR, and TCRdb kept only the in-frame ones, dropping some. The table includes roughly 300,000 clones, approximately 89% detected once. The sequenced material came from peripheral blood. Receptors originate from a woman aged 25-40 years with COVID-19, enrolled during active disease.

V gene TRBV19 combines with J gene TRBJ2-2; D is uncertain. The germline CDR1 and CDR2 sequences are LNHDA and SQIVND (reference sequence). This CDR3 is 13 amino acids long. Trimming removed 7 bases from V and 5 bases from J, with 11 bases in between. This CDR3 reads CASTLGGTGELFF. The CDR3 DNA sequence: TGTGCCAGTACCCTAGGCGGAACCGGGGAGCTGTTTTTT. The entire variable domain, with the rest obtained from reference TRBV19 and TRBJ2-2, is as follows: DGGITQSPKYLFRKEGQNVTLSCEQNLNHDAMYWYRQDPGQGLRLIYYSQIVNDFQKGDIAEGYSVSREKKESFPLTVTSAQKNPTAFYLCASTLGGTGELFFGEGSRLTVL.

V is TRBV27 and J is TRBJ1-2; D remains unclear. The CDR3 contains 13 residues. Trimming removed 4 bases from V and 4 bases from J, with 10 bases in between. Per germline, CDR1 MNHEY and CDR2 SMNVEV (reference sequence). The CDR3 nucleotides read TGTGCCAGCAGTTCCCGGGAGGCCTATGGCTACACCTTC. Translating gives CASSSREAYGYTF.

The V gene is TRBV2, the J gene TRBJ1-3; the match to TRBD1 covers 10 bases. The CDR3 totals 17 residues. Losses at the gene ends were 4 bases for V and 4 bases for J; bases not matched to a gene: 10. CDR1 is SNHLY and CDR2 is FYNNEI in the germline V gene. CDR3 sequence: CASSASWGQGFGNTIYF. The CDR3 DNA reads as TGTGCCAGCAGTGCGTCTTGGGGACAGGGGTTCGGAAACACCATATATTTT.